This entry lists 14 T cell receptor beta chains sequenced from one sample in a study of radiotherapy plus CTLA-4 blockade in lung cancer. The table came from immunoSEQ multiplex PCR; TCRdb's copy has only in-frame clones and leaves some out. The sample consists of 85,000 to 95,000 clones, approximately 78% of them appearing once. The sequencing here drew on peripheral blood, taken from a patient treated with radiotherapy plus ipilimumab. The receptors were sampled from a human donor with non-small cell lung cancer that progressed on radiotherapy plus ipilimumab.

The CDR3 loop reads CASSLPGLAAYNEQFF. CDR3 coding DNA: TGTGCCAGTAGTCTACCGGGACTAGCGGCCTACAATGAGCAGTTCTTC. J is TRBJ2-1 and V is TRBV19, with 11 bases that match TRBD2. Germline V gene data show CDR1 as LNHDA and CDR2 as SQIVND (reference sequence). This CDR3 has 16 amino acids. V lost 5 bases and J lost 2; bases outside the gene matches: 5.

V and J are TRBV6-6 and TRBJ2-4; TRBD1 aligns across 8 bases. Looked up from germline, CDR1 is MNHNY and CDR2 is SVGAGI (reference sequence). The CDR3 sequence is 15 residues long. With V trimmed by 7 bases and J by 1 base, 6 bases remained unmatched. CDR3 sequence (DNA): TGTGCCAGCAACCTCGACAGGGGTGCCAAAAACATTCAGTACTTC. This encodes CASNLDRGAKNIQYF.

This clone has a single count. The CDR3 loop is CASSPGQYQETQYF. The CDR3 DNA reads TGTGCCAGCAGCCCGGGACAGTACCAAGAGACCCAGTACTTC. V is TRBV7-9 and J is TRBJ2-5; TRBD1 agrees at 7 bases. CDR3 length: 14 amino acids. Looked up from germline, CDR1 is SEHNR and CDR2 is FQNEAQ (reference sequence). V gave up 5 bases and J gave up 0 bases; unmatched junction bases: 3.

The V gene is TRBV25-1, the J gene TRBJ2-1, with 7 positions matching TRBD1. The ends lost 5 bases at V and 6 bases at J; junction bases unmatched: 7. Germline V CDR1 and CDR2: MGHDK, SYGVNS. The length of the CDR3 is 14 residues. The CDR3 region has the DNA TGTGCCAGCAGTCCCCCCGGGACAGCCAATGAGCAGTTCTTC. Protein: CASSPPGTANEQFF.

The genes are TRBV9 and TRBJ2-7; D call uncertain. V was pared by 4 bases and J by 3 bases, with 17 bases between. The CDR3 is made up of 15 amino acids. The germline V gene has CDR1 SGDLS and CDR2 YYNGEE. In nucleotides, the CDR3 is TGTGCCAGCAGCCTCGGAAGTTCCCCTGACTACGAGCAGTACTTC. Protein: CASSLGSSPDYEQYF.

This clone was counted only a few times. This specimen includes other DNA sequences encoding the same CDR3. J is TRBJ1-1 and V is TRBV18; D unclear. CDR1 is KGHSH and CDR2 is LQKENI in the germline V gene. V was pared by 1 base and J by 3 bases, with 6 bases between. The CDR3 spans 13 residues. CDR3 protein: CASSPQGYTEAFF. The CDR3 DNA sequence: TGTGCCAGCTCACCACAGGGATACACTGAAGCTTTCTTT.

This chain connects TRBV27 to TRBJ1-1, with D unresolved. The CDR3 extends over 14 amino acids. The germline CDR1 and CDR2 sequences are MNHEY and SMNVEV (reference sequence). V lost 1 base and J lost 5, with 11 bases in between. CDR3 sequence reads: CASSLYAGSTEAFF. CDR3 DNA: TGTGCCAGCAGTTTATACGCCGGGAGTACTGAAGCTTTCTTT.

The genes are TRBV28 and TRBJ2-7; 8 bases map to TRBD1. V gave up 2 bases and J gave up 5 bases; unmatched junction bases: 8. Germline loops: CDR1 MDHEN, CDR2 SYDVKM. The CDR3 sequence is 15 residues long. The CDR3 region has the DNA TGTGCCAGCAGTTTAGGGGGGCAGGGGGCCGACGAGCAGTACGTC. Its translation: CASSLGGQGADEQYV.

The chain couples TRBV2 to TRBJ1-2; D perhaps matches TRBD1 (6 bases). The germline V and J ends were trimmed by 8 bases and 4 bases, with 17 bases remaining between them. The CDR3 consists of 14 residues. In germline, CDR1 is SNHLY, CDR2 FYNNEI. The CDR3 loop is CASPGGGSAYGYTF. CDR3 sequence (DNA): TGTGCCAGCCCGGGAGGGGGGTCGGCCTATGGCTACACCTTC.

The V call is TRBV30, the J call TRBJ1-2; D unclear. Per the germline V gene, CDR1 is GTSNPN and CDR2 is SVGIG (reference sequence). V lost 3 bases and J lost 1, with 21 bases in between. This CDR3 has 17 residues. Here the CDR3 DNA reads TGTGCCTGGAGCAACCGGGTCGTTCGAGGGAGTAACTATGGCTACACCTTC. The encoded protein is CAWSNRVVRGSNYGYTF.

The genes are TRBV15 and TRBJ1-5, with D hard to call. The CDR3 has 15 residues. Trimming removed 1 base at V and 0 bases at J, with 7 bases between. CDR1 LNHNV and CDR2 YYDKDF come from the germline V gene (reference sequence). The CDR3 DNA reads TGTGCCACCAGCAGAGCCCGCGGTAGCAATCAGCCCCAGCATTTT. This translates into CATSRARGSNQPQHF.

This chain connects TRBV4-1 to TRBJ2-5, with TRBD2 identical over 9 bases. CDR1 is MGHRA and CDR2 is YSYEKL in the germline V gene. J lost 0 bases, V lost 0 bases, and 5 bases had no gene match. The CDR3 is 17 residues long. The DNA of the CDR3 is TGCGCCAGCAGCCAAGATCCCCTAGCGGGATACCAAGAGACCCAGTACTTC. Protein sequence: CASSQDPLAGYQETQYF.

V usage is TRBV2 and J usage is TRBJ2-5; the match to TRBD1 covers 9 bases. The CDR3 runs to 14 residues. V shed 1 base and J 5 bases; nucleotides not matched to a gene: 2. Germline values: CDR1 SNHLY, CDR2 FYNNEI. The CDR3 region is CASSEDRGLETQYF. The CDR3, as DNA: TGTGCCAGCAGTGAAGACAGGGGGCTGGAGACCCAGTACTTC.

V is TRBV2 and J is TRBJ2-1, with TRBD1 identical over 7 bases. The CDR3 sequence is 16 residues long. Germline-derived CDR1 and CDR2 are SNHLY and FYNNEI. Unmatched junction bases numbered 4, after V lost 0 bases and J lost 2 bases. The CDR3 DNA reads TGTGCCAGCAGTGAAGCGGGGGACAGCCCCTACAATGAGCAGTTCTTC. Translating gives CASSEAGDSPYNEQFF.